This is a list of T cell receptor beta chains from one sample in a study of blood T cells in healthy people across ages. TCRdb re-called the 5' RACE reads with MiXCR, one entry per CDR3 protein. The profile shows around 1,700,000 distinct CDR3 sequences, about 28% of them singletons. Sequenced input: blood. Receptors were obtained from a woman aged 30 to 39 in good health. Both conserved end residues are part of each CDR3. Each record gives: V gene, D gene, J gene, clone size, CDR3 protein, CDR3 DNA. A D gene is named only where the DNA matches it firmly. Not every row has a clone size; where given, it reads once, few, many or a size class.

V gene: TRBV20-1; D gene: TRBD1; J gene: TRBJ2-4; clone size: once; CDR3 protein: CSADLAPGQGFRNEQYF; CDR3 DNA: TGCAGTGCTGACCTCGCCCCGGGACAGGGATTTCGAAATGAGCAGTACTTC
V gene: TRBV7-2; D gene: NA; J gene: TRBJ2-1; clone size: many; CDR3 protein: CASSSSGFEQFF; CDR3 DNA: TGTGCCAGCAGCTCGTCCGGGTTTGAGCAGTTCTTC
V gene: TRBV12-5; D gene: NA; J gene: TRBJ1-5; clone size: NA; CDR3 protein: CASGSEVGNQPQHF; CDR3 DNA: TGTGCTAGTGGCTCCGAAGTGGGCAATCAGCCCCAGCATTTT
V gene: TRBV9; D gene: TRBD2; J gene: TRBJ2-5; clone size: few; CDR3 protein: CASSGWARGLADEETQYF; CDR3 DNA: TGTGCCAGCAGCGGGTGGGCCAGGGGACTAGCGGATGAAGAGACCCAGTACTTC
V gene: TRBV7-6; D gene: NA; J gene: TRBJ1-1; clone size: NA; CDR3 protein: CASRAEANTEAFF; CDR3 DNA: TGTGCCAGCAGAGCAGAGGCGAACACTGAAGCTTTCTTT
V gene: TRBV7-9; D gene: NA; J gene: TRBJ2-5; clone size: NA; CDR3 protein: CASSASANEQYF; CDR3 DNA: TGTGCCAGCAGCGCTAGCGCCAATGAGCAGTACTTC
V gene: TRBV19; D gene: TRBD2; J gene: TRBJ2-1; clone size: NA; CDR3 protein: CASSMATGGPGEQFF; CDR3 DNA: TGTGCCAGTAGTATGGCGACGGGGGGGCCTGGTGAGCAGTTCTTC
V gene: TRBV12-3/TRBV12-4; D gene: NA; J gene: TRBJ1-5; clone size: NA; CDR3 protein: CASSRGAGGNQPQHF; CDR3 DNA: TGTGCCAGCAGCAGAGGGGCCGGGGGCAATCAGCCCCAGCATTTT
V gene: TRBV6-2/TRBV6-3; D gene: NA; J gene: TRBJ2-6; clone size: many; CDR3 protein: CASRHRDKSGANVLTF; CDR3 DNA: TGTGCCAGCAGACACCGGGACAAGTCTGGGGCCAACGTCCTGACTTTC
V gene: TRBV20-1; D gene: TRBD1; J gene: TRBJ2-7; clone size: NA; CDR3 protein: CSAQEFGQGAYEQYF; CDR3 DNA: TGCAGTGCCCAAGAATTTGGACAGGGGGCCTACGAGCAGTACTTC
V gene: TRBV7-2; D gene: NA; J gene: TRBJ2-2; clone size: NA; CDR3 protein: CASSLVWVGVTGELFF; CDR3 DNA: TGTGCCAGCAGCTTAGTTTGGGTGGGAGTGACCGGGGAGCTGTTTTTT
V gene: TRBV12-3/TRBV12-4; D gene: NA; J gene: TRBJ2-3; clone size: NA; CDR3 protein: CASSPLKVRISIDTQYF; CDR3 DNA: TGTGCCAGTAGCCCCCTCAAGGTGCGGATTAGCATAGATACGCAGTATTTT
V gene: TRBV30; D gene: NA; J gene: TRBJ2-1; clone size: few; CDR3 protein: CAWSVLRNYDEQFF; CDR3 DNA: TGTGCCTGGAGTGTACTACGAAACTACGATGAGCAGTTCTTC
V gene: TRBV2; D gene: NA; J gene: TRBJ1-1; clone size: NA; CDR3 protein: CASSELRSTEAFF; CDR3 DNA: TGTGCCAGCAGTGAATTAAGGTCCACTGAAGCTTTCTTT
V gene: TRBV10-3; D gene: NA; J gene: TRBJ2-7; clone size: many; CDR3 protein: CAIKGTAGTIGEQYF; CDR3 DNA: TGTGCCATCAAAGGGACAGCGGGGACCATCGGCGAGCAGTACTTC
V gene: TRBV20-1; D gene: TRBD2; J gene: TRBJ2-1; clone size: NA; CDR3 protein: CSASSVGRRNEQFF; CDR3 DNA: TGCAGTGCTAGTTCTGTCGGGAGGAGAAATGAGCAGTTCTTC
V gene: TRBV29-1; D gene: TRBD2; J gene: TRBJ2-1; clone size: NA; CDR3 protein: CSVLGGTIQVF; CDR3 DNA: TGCAGCGTTTTGGGGGGGACTATACAGGTCTTC
V gene: TRBV5-6; D gene: TRBD2; J gene: TRBJ2-6; clone size: NA; CDR3 protein: CASNILGLASSGANVLTF; CDR3 DNA: TGTGCCAGCAACATACTCGGACTAGCGAGCTCTGGGGCCAACGTCCTGACTTTC
V gene: TRBV5-1; D gene: TRBD1; J gene: TRBJ1-2; clone size: NA; CDR3 protein: CASSLGQGAIYGYTF; CDR3 DNA: TGCGCCAGCAGCTTGGGACAGGGGGCGATCTATGGCTACACCTTC
V gene: TRBV28; D gene: NA; J gene: TRBJ1-5; clone size: few; CDR3 protein: CASSPAGGYQPQHF; CDR3 DNA: TGTGCCAGCAGTCCCGCCGGAGGGTATCAGCCCCAGCATTTT
V gene: TRBV6-2/TRBV6-3; D gene: TRBD1; J gene: TRBJ2-4; clone size: NA; CDR3 protein: CTSRPTGGENIQYF; CDR3 DNA: TGTACCAGCAGACCAACAGGGGGCGAAAACATTCAGTACTTC
V gene: TRBV6-5; D gene: NA; J gene: TRBJ2-5; clone size: few; CDR3 protein: CASSYSTGWRGPQETQYF; CDR3 DNA: TGTGCCAGCAGTTACTCGACAGGTTGGCGGGGGCCTCAAGAGACCCAGTACTTC
V gene: TRBV27; D gene: NA; J gene: TRBJ1-3; clone size: NA; CDR3 protein: CASSFRGEPGNTIYF; CDR3 DNA: TGTGCCAGCAGTTTTCGTGGGGAGCCTGGAAACACCATATATTTT
V gene: TRBV15; D gene: NA; J gene: TRBJ1-2; clone size: many; CDR3 protein: CATSPGTVYGYTF; CDR3 DNA: TGTGCCACCAGCCCAGGGACCGTCTATGGCTACACCTTC
V gene: TRBV14; D gene: NA; J gene: TRBJ2-6; clone size: NA; CDR3 protein: CASSAAGSAGANVLTF; CDR3 DNA: TGTGCCAGCAGCGCGGCAGGGAGCGCTGGGGCCAACGTCCTGACTTTC
V gene: TRBV6-5; D gene: NA; J gene: TRBJ1-6; clone size: few; CDR3 protein: CATSRRATNSPLHF; CDR3 DNA: TGTGCCACCTCCCGCCGGGCAACAAATTCACCCCTCCACTTT
V gene: TRBV5-1; D gene: NA; J gene: TRBJ1-4; clone size: NA; CDR3 protein: CASSLAASPNEKLFF; CDR3 DNA: TGCGCCAGCAGCTTGGCGGCCAGCCCTAATGAAAAACTGTTTTTT
V gene: TRBV12-3/TRBV12-4; D gene: NA; J gene: TRBJ1-6; clone size: NA; CDR3 protein: CASSQTTGGNSPLHF; CDR3 DNA: TGTGCCAGCAGTCAGACGACAGGAGGAAATTCACCCCTCCACTTT
V gene: TRBV7-6; D gene: NA; J gene: TRBJ1-2; clone size: NA; CDR3 protein: CASRSTGLYGYTF; CDR3 DNA: TGTGCCAGCAGATCCACAGGATTATATGGCTACACCTTC
V gene: TRBV9; D gene: TRBD1; J gene: TRBJ2-3; clone size: few; CDR3 protein: CASSNPGQGTTDTQYF; CDR3 DNA: TGTGCCAGCAGCAACCCGGGACAGGGAACCACAGATACGCAGTATTTT
V gene: TRBV6-2/TRBV6-3; D gene: NA; J gene: TRBJ1-5; clone size: few; CDR3 protein: CASGEGKGIGNQPQHF; CDR3 DNA: TGTGCCAGCGGCGAGGGAAAAGGTATAGGCAATCAGCCCCAGCATTTT
V gene: TRBV5-1; D gene: TRBD2; J gene: TRBJ2-1; clone size: many; CDR3 protein: CASSLAGGGSYNEQFF; CDR3 DNA: TGCGCCAGCAGCTTGGCCGGGGGGGGCTCCTACAATGAGCAGTTCTTC
V gene: TRBV2; D gene: TRBD2; J gene: TRBJ2-3; clone size: NA; CDR3 protein: CASLAGGSGETQYF; CDR3 DNA: TGTGCCAGCTTAGCGGGGGGCTCAGGGGAGACGCAGTATTTT
V gene: TRBV29-1; D gene: NA; J gene: TRBJ2-5; clone size: few; CDR3 protein: CSVEALRVGETQYF; CDR3 DNA: TGCAGCGTTGAAGCGCTCCGAGTCGGGGAGACCCAGTACTTC
V gene: TRBV7-2; D gene: NA; J gene: TRBJ2-1; clone size: many; CDR3 protein: CASSRGPTGRRNEQFF; CDR3 DNA: TGTGCCAGCAGCCGCGGACCCACGGGCCGACGGAATGAGCAGTTCTTC
V gene: TRBV5-5; D gene: NA; J gene: TRBJ2-1; clone size: few; CDR3 protein: CASSPRGEDEQFF; CDR3 DNA: TGTGCCAGCAGCCCCCGGGGAGAAGATGAGCAGTTCTTC
V gene: TRBV9; D gene: NA; J gene: TRBJ2-5; clone size: few; CDR3 protein: CASSVVASGASPETQYF; CDR3 DNA: TGTGCCAGCAGCGTAGTGGCGTCTGGGGCTAGCCCGGAGACCCAGTACTTC
V gene: TRBV12-3/TRBV12-4; D gene: NA; J gene: TRBJ2-7; clone size: many; CDR3 protein: CASSLDRFEQYF; CDR3 DNA: TGTGCCAGCAGCCTCGACAGGTTCGAGCAGTACTTC
V gene: TRBV5-1; D gene: TRBD1; J gene: TRBJ1-2; clone size: NA; CDR3 protein: CASSRGQGVSENGCTF; CDR3 DNA: TGCGCCAGCAGCAGAGGACAGGGGGTCAGTGAGAATGGCTGCACCTTC
V gene: TRBV27; D gene: TRBD1; J gene: TRBJ1-5; clone size: few; CDR3 protein: CASSPWTGMNSNQPQHF; CDR3 DNA: TGTGCCAGCAGTCCCTGGACAGGTATGAATAGCAATCAGCCCCAGCATTTT
V gene: TRBV7-2; D gene: TRBD2; J gene: TRBJ2-1; clone size: few; CDR3 protein: CASSSKAPTSGKQFF; CDR3 DNA: TGTGCCAGCAGCTCTAAAGCTCCGACTAGCGGGAAGCAGTTCTTC
V gene: TRBV9; D gene: TRBD2; J gene: TRBJ2-3; clone size: few; CDR3 protein: CASSPGGLDTQYF; CDR3 DNA: TGTGCCAGCAGCCCCGGGGGGTTGGATACGCAGTATTTT
V gene: TRBV2; D gene: NA; J gene: TRBJ2-1; clone size: NA; CDR3 protein: CASSLISVSYNEQFF; CDR3 DNA: TGTGCCAGCAGTCTTATAAGTGTATCCTACAATGAGCAGTTCTTC